The 20 T cell receptor beta chains in this list originate from one sample, sequenced in a study of blood T cell repertoires in COVID-19. Clones were read by immunoSEQ multiplex PCR, and TCRdb kept only the in-frame ones, dropping some. The table records about 250,000 clones, 88% of them present only once. Sequenced input: peripheral blood. The receptors come from an older man with acute or convalescent COVID-19.

The CDR3 DNA is TGTGCCAGCAGCACGAGACAGGGTGAGACCGGGGAGCTGTTTTTT. Its translation is CASSTRQGETGELFF. The rearrangement links TRBV9 to TRBJ2-2, with 7 bases lining up with TRBD1. V lost 4 bases, J lost 5 bases, and 8 bases stayed unmatched. The CDR3 has 15 residues. Germline lookup yields CDR1 SGDLS and CDR2 YYNGEE.

The chain couples TRBV7-2 to TRBJ1-3; D is undetermined. Germline CDR1 and CDR2: SGHTA and FQGNSA. The CDR3 has 13 amino acids. V was shortened by 1 base and J by 5 bases, with 6 bases between the two germline ends. CDR3 residues: CASSLDQRNTIYF. The CDR3 nucleotides are TGTGCCAGCAGCTTAGACCAGAGAAACACCATATATTTT.

The chain uses TRBV6-6 and TRBJ1-1; 7 bases map to TRBD1. This CDR3 has 12 residues. CDR1 is MNHNY and CDR2 is SVGAGI in the germline V gene (reference sequence). The DNA of the CDR3 is TGTGTCACCGGGACAGCCAACACTGAAGCTTTCTTT. Amino acid sequence: CVTGTANTEAFF.

The chain is built from TRBV7-2 and TRBJ2-5; possibly TRBD1 for D (5 bases). The V end was cut by 4 bases, the J end by 5 bases, with 20 bases between. The germline CDR1 and CDR2 sequences are SGHTA and FQGNSA. The CDR3 covers 16 residues. CDR3 protein: CASSSRTAGLGETQYF. The CDR3 DNA reads as TGTGCCAGCAGCTCCCGCACGGCAGGGCTAGGGGAGACCCAGTACTTC.

This clone was detected only once. The chain joins TRBV6-5 to TRBJ1-2, with 9 bases that match TRBD1. This CDR3 is built from 15 residues. The trim removed 0 bases at V and 7 bases at J, leaving 6 bases unmatched. Germline lookup yields CDR1 MNHEY and CDR2 SVGAGI. CDR3 in amino acids: CASSYSGQGRGGYTF. The CDR3 DNA sequence: TGTGCCAGCAGTTACTCCGGACAGGGGAGAGGTGGCTACACCTTC.

This chain connects TRBV7-6 to TRBJ2-5, with D tentatively TRBD1 (5 bases). The CDR3 is made up of 17 amino acids. Per the germline V gene, CDR1 is SGHVS and CDR2 is FNYEAQ. V lost 1 base and J 2 bases, leaving 17 bases between the germline ends. CDR3 region: CASSLGARAGRQETQYF. The CDR3 DNA reads TGTGCCAGCAGCTTAGGAGCCAGGGCCGGTAGGCAAGAGACCCAGTACTTC.

This chain connects TRBV6-5 to TRBJ1-1; no reliable D call. Trimming removed 8 bases from V and 0 bases from J, with 10 bases in between. Germline V gene lookup returns CDR1 MNHEY and CDR2 SVGAGI. The CDR3 extends over 13 amino acids. The CDR3 nucleotides are TGTGCCAGCCGCGACAACATGAACACTGAAGCTTTCTTT. Encoded protein: CASRDNMNTEAFF.

This clone was recorded only once. This chain links TRBV9 with TRBJ2-3; TRBD1 agrees at 10 bases. The germline V gene has CDR1 SGDLS and CDR2 YYNGEE. This CDR3 region has 16 residues. V gave up 2 bases and J gave up 5 bases; unmatched junction bases: 8. Written as DNA, the CDR3 is TGTGCCAGCAGCGTCCGGACAGGGGGTAATAAAGATACGCAGTATTTT. The encoded protein is CASSVRTGGNKDTQYF.

This clone occurred once. This chain joins TRBV19 and TRBJ2-6; a possible D gene is TRBD2 (6 bases). Germline V gene data show CDR1 as LNHDA and CDR2 as SQIVND (reference sequence). V lost 5 bases and J lost 0, with 20 bases in between. The CDR3 consists of 19 residues. The CDR3 sequence is CASSPLGGSSPSGANVLTF. CDR3 DNA sequence: TGTGCCAGTAGTCCCCTTGGGGGGTCTTCGCCCTCTGGGGCCAACGTCCTGACTTTC.

V is TRBV4-3 and J is TRBJ1-5; unclear D gene. Trimming took 4 bases from V and 5 from J, leaving 9 bases between them. CDR1 and CDR2 from the germline V gene are LGHNA and YSLEER. The CDR3 runs to 13 residues. The CDR3 DNA reads as TGCGCCAGCAGCCCTACGACTGATCAGCCCCAGCATTTT. The encoded protein is CASSPTTDQPQHF.

The chain is built from TRBV5-1 and TRBJ2-2, with 7 bases lining up with TRBD1. Germline V CDR1 and CDR2: SGHRS, YFSETQ. V lost 0 bases, J lost 5 bases, and 19 bases stayed unmatched. This CDR3 contains 20 residues. CDR3 in amino acids: CASSLDLGRDRIGVTGELFF. The CDR3 nucleotides read TGCGCCAGCAGCTTGGATCTCGGAAGGGACAGAATTGGTGTGACCGGGGAGCTGTTTTTT.

The CDR3 loop reads CASSSDSYNEQFF. For the CDR3, the DNA is TGCGCCAGCAGCTCGGACAGCTACAATGAGCAGTTCTTC. V gene TRBV5-1 combines with J gene TRBJ2-1, with D tentatively TRBD1 (6 bases). This CDR3 has 13 amino acids. CDR1 is SGHRS and CDR2 is YFSETQ in the germline V gene. Between the trimmed V and J ends, which lost 3 bases and 3 bases, there was a span of 7 bases.

The CDR3 bases are TGCGCCAGCAGCTTGGGAGCGGGAACCCTAAATGAAAAACTGTTTTTT. Translation: CASSLGAGTLNEKLFF. This sequence joins TRBV5-1 and TRBJ1-4; D not resolved. This CDR3 is built from 16 residues. CDR1 and CDR2 from the germline V gene are SGHRS and YFSETQ. V lost 0 bases, J lost 5 bases, and 14 bases lay in between.

A few counts support this clone. This chain links TRBV13 with TRBJ1-1; D call uncertain. Per the germline V gene, CDR1 is PRHDT and CDR2 is FYEKMQ (reference sequence). This CDR3 is 13 amino acids long. Trimming took 5 bases from V and 1 from J, leaving 8 bases between them. CDR3 sequence reads: CASSPRANTEAFF. DNA for the CDR3: TGTGCCAGCAGCCCGCGAGCGAACACTGAAGCTTTCTTT.

The J gene is TRBJ1-6, the V gene TRBV2; no definite D call. The V gene's germline CDR1 is SNHLY and CDR2 FYNNEI. The CDR3 is 15 residues long. V was clipped by 6 bases and J by 1 base, with 10 bases between them. The CDR3 bases are TGTGCCAGCAGCGGGGTAAGATCCTATAATTCACCCCTCCACTTT. This sequence encodes CASSGVRSYNSPLHF.

In its sample, this clone was seen once. CDR3 in DNA: TGTGCCAGCAGCCGGGGACTAGCGCAAACCAAAAACATTCAGTACTTC. It codes for CASSRGLAQTKNIQYF. The chain links TRBV14 to TRBJ2-4; 10 nucleotides match TRBD2. V gave up 4 bases and J gave up 2 bases; unmatched junction bases: 5. The CDR3 spans 16 residues. The V gene's germline CDR1 is SGHDN and CDR2 FVKESK.

The genes are TRBV29-1 and TRBJ2-7, with 9 bases identical to TRBD2. The junction had 6 bases not matched to a gene; V was cut back by 0 bases and J by 0 bases. CDR1 is SQVTM and CDR2 is ANQGSEA in the germline V gene. The CDR3 covers 16 residues. CDR3 region: CSVEDKAGGISYEQYF. The CDR3 nucleotides read TGCAGCGTTGAAGATAAGGCGGGAGGGATCTCCTACGAGCAGTACTTC.

This sequence joins TRBV3-1 (or the pseudogene TRBV3-2) and TRBJ2-7, with TRBD1 as a possible D gene (6 bases). The V and J ends lost 1 base and 1 base respectively, with 8 bases between them. The CDR3 length is 14 residues. From germline, CDR1 is LGHDT and CDR2 YNNKEL (reference sequence). DNA for the CDR3: TGTGCCAGCAGCCAAGGGGACACTTCCTACGAGCAGTACTTC. Translating it yields CASSQGDTSYEQYF.

The chain couples TRBV19 to TRBJ2-1; TRBD1 might be the D (6 bases). The length of the CDR3 is 14 residues. Trimming shortened V by 4 bases and J by 9 bases, and 16 bases separated the two germline ends. Germline V CDR1 and CDR2: LNHDA, SQIVND (reference sequence). The CDR3 spells CASSTLPETGEQFF. The CDR3 nucleotides are TGTGCCAGTAGTACCCTCCCCGAGACAGGTGAGCAGTTCTTC.

The chain is built from TRBV13 and TRBJ2-7; TRBD1 agrees at 7 bases. The germline CDR1 and CDR2 sequences are PRHDT and FYEKMQ (reference sequence). Losses at the gene ends were 6 bases for V and 0 bases for J; bases not matched to a gene: 5. This CDR3 comprises 14 residues. CDR3 in amino acids: CASRSTGSSYEQYF. The CDR3 nucleotides are TGTGCCAGCAGATCGACAGGGAGCTCCTACGAGCAGTACTTC.